This T cell receptor (beta chain) stems from a study of shared clonotypes between healthy human individuals. This clone was counted once. Its antigen is as yet unknown. Study-level points and caveats: What naive subsets generally showed was a larger estimated richness than memory subsets showed. Deeper or shallower sequencing was expected to change how clonotypes are shared among donors. Tissue TCR repertoires likely differ from these blood-only repertoires.

Sequencing used immunoSEQ multiplex PCR; TCRdb keeps in-frame clones, though not all of them. This table has about 2 million clones, 95% appearing once. Sequenced input: naive CD4+ T cells sorted from blood. Subset meaning: CD45RA+ positively selected. The TCR originated in a man younger than 35 in good health.

CDR3 region: CASSIKTTGGRHEQFF. CDR3 sequence (DNA): TGTGCCAGTAGTATAAAGACCACAGGCGGGCGCCATGAGCAGTTCTTC. The chain employs TRBV19 and TRBJ2-1; tentatively, D is TRBD1 or TRBD2 (5 bases each). The V and J ends lost 2 bases and 8 bases respectively, with 19 bases between them. The CDR3 runs to 16 residues. Germline CDR1 is LNHDA and CDR2 is SQIVND (reference sequence).